This T cell receptor beta chain came from a study of tumor-infiltrating lymphocytes in primary liver carcinoma. Whole-study results and caveats: Roughly 7.5-25% of top clones, and no more, occurred in all five tumor regions.

With a constant-region primer, TCR beta cDNA was made from 500 ng of total RNA. Library construction for TCR beta comprised three nested multiplex PCR rounds performed with slightly modified ARM-PCR. It was with TRBV1-TRBV30 forward primers and a C-beta reverse primer that the first two PCR rounds were run, at about 9 cycles each. TCRdb independently ran MiXCR on the multiplex PCR reads; one entry per CDR3 protein. The table lists 110,000 or so distinct CDR3 sequences, roughly 80% of them singletons, with approximately 21% in the top ten. The tissue used was unsorted bulk material of roughly 17-33 mg. RNA and DNA were co-extracted from it with the AllPrep DNA/RNA mini kit. A note on this clonotype: Its antigen is currently unknown.

Trimming took 5 bases from V and 7 from J, leaving 21 bases between them. Germline V gene data show CDR1 as SQVTM and CDR2 as ANQGSEA. The CDR3 runs 14 residues. Sequenced input: liver tumor tissue from sampling region 3. Described subset: tumor region T3, left-lateral pole. This clonotype was obtained from a man aged 35-49 years with primary liver carcinoma and hepatitis B virus infection. The V call is TRBV29-1, the J call TRBJ2-7, with D possibly matching TRBD2 (6 bases). The CDR3 DNA reads as TGCAGCGTTTCTGCGGGGATCGCACAAAATGAGCAGTACTTC. Amino acid sequence: CSVSAGIAQNEQYF.